The rows below give T cell receptor beta chains drawn from one sample of a study of cytomegalovirus exposure and HLA in healthy donors. The table came from immunoSEQ multiplex PCR; TCRdb's copy has only in-frame clones and leaves some out. The sample holds fewer than 200,000 clones; roughly 87% are singletons and the top ten take around 1.5%. Specimen: PBMCs. These TCRs come from a girl aged 10 to 17 in good health and CMV-seropositive. Both conserved end residues are part of each CDR3. The D gene is left open where the match is weak.

TRBV7-2	13	TRBJ1-1	TRBD1	CASSWGTDSEAFF	TGTGCCAGCAGCTGGGGGACAGACAGTGAAGCTTTCTTT
TRBV27	17	TRBJ1-5	.	CASSRSGDGYSNQPQHF	TGTGCCAGCAGCCGATCGGGGGACGGTTATAGCAATCAGCCCCAGCATTTT
TRBV7-9	19	TRBJ2-7	TRBD1	CASSPVGGRQGAFSYEQYF	TGTGCCAGCAGCCCGGTGGGGGGAAGACAGGGGGCTTTCTCCTACGAGCAGTACTTC
TRBV6-5	15	TRBJ2-1	TRBD2	CASRPGTSDFYEQFF	TGTGCCAGCAGACCGGGGACTAGCGATTTCTATGAGCAGTTCTTC
TRBV13	15	TRBJ2-4	.	CASSGQGTPGNIQYF	TGTGCCAGCAGCGGGCAGGGGACGCCTGGGAACATTCAGTACTTC
TRBV18	15	TRBJ2-3	TRBD2	CASSHSGRKGDTQYF	TGTGCCAGCTCACATAGCGGGAGGAAGGGAGATACGCAGTATTTT
TRBV5-5	16	TRBJ2-1	TRBD2	CASSLMRRAGGNEQFF	TGTGCCAGCAGCTTGATGCGAAGAGCGGGAGGGAATGAGCAGTTCTTC
TRBV27	13	TRBJ1-1	.	CASRIGRQTEAFF	TGTGCCAGCAGGATTGGGAGGCAGACTGAAGCTTTCTTT
TRBV6-4	18	TRBJ1-4	.	CASIFPTDNYATNEKLFF	TGTGCCAGCATTTTCCCAACAGACAATTATGCAACTAATGAAAAACTGTTTTTT
TRBV28	14	TRBJ1-4	TRBD1	CASSHRGFGEKLFF	TGTGCCAGCAGCCACAGGGGATTCGGAGAAAAACTGTTTTTT
TRBV18	16	TRBJ2-1	.	CASSPQMGEAYNEQFF	TGTGCCAGCTCACCACAGATGGGGGAGGCCTACAATGAGCAGTTCTTC
TRBV5-1	18	TRBJ2-6	.	CASSSGAWGHDGANVLTF	TGCGCCAGCAGCTCCGGGGCATGGGGGCATGACGGGGCCAACGTCCTGACTTTC
TRBV4-1	16	TRBJ2-7	.	CASSQDPGRGIGEQYF	TGCGCCAGCAGCCAAGATCCCGGGAGAGGTATTGGCGAGCAGTACTTC
TRBV28	12	TRBJ1-1	.	CASSPPGIEAFF	TGTGCCAGCAGTCCACCGGGGATTGAAGCTTTCTTT